This TCR beta chain was sequenced in a study of PD-1 blockade in classical Hodgkin lymphoma. Each of the patients experienced relapse following autologous stem cell transplantation, and their brentuximab vedotin exposure differed. Assay: immunoSEQ multiplex PCR; the TCRdb copy retains only in-frame clones and omits some. The repertoire holds some 46,000 clones, with 60% to 85% as singletons. The CDR3 length is 14 residues. Germline V CDR1 and CDR2: SGHDT, YYEEEE. Trimming removed 0 bases from V and 1 base from J, with 7 bases in between. The sequence derives from a human donor with classical Hodgkin lymphoma. The rearrangement joins TRBV5-6 to TRBJ1-1; D remains ambiguous. Sequencing used peripheral blood mononuclear cells (PBMCs), obtained before the second cycle of nivolumab. The chain's CDR3 is CASSLDLTNTEAFF. CDR3 in DNA: TGTGCCAGCAGCTTGGACTTAACGAACACTGAAGCTTTCTTT.